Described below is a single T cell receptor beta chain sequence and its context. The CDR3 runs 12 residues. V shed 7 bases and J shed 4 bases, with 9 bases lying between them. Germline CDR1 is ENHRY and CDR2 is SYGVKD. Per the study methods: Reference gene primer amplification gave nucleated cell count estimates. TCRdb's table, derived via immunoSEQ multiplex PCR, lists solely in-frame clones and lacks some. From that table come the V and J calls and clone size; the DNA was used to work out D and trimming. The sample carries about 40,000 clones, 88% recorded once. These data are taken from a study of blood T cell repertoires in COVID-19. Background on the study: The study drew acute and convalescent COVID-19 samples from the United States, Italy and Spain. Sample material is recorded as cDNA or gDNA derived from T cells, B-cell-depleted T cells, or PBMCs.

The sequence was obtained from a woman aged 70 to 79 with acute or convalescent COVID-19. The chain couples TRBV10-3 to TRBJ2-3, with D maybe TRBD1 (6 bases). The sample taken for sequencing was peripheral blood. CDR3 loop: CAITGDSDTQYF. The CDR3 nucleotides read TGTGCCATCACAGGGGATTCAGATACGCAGTATTTT.